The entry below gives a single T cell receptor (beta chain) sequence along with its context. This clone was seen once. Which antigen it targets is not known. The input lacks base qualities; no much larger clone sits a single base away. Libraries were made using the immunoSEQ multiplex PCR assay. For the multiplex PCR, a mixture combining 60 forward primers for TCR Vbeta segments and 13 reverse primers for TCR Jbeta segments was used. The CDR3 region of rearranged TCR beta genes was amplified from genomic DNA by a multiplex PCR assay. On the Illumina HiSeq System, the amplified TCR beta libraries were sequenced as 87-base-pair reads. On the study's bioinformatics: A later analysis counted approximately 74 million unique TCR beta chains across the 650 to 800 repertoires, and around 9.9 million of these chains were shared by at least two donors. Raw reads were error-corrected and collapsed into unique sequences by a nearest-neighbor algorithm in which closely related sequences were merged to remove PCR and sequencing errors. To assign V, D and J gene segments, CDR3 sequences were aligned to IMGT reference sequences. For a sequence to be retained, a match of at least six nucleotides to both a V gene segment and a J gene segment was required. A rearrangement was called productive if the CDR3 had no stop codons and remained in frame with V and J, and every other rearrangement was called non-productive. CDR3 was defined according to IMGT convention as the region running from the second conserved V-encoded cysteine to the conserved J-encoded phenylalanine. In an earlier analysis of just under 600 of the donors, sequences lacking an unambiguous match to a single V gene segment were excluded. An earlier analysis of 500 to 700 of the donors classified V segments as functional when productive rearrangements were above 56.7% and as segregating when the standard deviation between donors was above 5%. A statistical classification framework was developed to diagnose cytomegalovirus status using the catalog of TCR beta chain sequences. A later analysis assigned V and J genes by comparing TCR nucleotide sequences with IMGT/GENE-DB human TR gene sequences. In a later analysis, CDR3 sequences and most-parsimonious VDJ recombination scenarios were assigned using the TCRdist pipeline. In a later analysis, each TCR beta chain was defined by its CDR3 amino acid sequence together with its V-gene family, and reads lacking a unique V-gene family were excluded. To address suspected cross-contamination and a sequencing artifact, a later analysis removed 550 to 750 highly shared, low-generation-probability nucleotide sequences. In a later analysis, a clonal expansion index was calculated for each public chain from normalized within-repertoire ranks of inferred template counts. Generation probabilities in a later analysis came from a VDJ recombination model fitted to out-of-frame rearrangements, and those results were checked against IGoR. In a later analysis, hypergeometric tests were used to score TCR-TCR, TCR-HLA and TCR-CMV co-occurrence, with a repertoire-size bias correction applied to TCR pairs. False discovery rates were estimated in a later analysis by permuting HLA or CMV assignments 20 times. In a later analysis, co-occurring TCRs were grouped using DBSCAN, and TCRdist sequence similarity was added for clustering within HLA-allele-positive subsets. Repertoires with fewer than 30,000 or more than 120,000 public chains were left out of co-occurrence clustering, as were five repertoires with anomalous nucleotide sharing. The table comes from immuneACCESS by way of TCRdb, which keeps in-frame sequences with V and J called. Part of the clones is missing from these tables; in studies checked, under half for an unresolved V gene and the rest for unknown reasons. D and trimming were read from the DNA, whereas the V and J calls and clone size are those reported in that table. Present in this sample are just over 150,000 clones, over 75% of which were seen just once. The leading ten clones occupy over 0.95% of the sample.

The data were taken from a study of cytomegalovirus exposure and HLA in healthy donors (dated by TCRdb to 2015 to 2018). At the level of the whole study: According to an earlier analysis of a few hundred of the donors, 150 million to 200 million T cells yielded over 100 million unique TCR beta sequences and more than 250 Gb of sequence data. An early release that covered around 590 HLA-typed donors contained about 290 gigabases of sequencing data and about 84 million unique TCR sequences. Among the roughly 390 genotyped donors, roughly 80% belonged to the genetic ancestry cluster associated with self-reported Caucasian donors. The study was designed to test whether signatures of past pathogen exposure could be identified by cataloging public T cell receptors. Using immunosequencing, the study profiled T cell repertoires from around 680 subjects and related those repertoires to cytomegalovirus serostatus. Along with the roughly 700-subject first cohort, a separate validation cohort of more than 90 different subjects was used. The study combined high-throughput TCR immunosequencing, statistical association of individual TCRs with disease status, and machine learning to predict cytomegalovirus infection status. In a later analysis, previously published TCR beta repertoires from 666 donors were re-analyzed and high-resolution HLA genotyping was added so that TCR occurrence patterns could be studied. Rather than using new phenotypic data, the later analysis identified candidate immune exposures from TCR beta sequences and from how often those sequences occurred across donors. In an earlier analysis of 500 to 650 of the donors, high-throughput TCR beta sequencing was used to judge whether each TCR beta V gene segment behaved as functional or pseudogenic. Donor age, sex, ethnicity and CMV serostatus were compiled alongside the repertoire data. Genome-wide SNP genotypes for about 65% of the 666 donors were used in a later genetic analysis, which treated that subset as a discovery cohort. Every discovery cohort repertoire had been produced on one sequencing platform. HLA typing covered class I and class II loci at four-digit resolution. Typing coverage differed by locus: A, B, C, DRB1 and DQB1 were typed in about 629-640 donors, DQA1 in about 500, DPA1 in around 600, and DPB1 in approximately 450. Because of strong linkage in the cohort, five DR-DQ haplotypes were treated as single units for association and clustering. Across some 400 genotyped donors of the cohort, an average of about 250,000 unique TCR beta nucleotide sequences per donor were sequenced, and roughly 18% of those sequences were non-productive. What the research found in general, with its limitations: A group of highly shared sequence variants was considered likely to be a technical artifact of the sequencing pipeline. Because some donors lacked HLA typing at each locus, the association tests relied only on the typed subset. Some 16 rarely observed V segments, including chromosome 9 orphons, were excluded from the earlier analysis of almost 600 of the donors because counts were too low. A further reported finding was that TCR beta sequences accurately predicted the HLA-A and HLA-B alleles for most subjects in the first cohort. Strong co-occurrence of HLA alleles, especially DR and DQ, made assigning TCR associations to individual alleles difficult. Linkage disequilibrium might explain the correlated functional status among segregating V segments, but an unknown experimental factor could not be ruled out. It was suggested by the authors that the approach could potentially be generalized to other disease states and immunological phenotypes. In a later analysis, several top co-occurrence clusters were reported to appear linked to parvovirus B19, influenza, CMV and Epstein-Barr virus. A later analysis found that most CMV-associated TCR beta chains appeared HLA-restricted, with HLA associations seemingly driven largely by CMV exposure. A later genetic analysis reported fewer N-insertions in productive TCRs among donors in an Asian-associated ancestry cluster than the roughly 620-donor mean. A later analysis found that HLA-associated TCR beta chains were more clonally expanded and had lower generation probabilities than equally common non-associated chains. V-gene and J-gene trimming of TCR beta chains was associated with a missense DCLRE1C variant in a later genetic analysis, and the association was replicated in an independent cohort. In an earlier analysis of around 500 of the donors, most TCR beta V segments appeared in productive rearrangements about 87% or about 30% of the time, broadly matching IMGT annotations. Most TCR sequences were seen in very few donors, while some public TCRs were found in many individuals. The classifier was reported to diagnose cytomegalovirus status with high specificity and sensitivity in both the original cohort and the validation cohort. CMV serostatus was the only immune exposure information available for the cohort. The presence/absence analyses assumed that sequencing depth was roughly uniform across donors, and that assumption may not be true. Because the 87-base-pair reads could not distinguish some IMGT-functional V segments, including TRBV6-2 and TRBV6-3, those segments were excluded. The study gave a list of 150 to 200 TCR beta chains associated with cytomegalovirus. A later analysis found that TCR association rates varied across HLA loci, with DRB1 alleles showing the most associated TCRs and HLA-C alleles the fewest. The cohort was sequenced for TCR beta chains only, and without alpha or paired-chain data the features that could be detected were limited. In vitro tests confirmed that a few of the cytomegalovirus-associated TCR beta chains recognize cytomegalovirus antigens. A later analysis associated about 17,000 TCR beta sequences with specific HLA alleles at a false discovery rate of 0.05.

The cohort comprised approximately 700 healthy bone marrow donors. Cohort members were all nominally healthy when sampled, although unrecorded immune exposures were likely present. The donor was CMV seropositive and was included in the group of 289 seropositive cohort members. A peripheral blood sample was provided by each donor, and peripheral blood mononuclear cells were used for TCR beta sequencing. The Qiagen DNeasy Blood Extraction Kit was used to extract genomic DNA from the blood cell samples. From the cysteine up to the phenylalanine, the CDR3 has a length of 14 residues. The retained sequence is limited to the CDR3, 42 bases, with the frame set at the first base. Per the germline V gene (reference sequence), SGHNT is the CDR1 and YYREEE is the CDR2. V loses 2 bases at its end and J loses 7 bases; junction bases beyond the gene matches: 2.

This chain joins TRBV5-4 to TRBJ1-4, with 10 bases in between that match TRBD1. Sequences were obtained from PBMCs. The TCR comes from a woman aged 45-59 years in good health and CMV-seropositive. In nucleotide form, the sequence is TGTGCCAGCAGCTTATGGGACAGGGGTGAAAAACTGTTTTTT. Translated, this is CASSLWDRGEKLFF.